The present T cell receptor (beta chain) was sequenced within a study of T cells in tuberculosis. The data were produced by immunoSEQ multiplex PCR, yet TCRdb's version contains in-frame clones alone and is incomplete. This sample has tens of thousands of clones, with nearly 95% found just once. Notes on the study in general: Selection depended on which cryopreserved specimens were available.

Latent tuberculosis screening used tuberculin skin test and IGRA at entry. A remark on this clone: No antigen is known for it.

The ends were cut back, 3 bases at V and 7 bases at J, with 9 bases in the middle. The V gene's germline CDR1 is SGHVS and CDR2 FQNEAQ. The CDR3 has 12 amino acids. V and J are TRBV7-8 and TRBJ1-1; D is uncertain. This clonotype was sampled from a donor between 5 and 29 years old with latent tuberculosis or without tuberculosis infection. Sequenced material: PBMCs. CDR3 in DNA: TGTGCCAGCAGCTTGGTGCGAGGTGAAGCTTTCTTT. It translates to CASSLVRGEAFF.